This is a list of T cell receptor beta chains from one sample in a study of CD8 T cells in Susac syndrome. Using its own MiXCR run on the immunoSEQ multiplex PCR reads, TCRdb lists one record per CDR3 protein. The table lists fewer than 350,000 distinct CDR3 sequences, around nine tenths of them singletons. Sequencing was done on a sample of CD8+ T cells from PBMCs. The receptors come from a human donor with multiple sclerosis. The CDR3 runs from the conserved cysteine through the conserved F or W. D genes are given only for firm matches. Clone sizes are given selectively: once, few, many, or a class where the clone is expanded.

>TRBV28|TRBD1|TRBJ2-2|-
TGTGCCAGCAGCTACCGGACAGGGCACGGGGAGCTGTTTTTT
CASSYRTGHGELFF
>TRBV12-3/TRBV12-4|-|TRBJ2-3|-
TGTGCCAGCAGTCCGACCCATACGCAGTATTTT
CASSPTHTQYF
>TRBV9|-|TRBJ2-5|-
TGTGCCAGCACCACCTCCGATTTGGGAGAGACCCAGTACTTC
CASTTSDLGETQYF
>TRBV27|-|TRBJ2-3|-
TGTGCCAGCAGTCCTCGGACAGGGAGGGATGTAGATACGCAGTATTTT
CASSPRTGRDVDTQYF
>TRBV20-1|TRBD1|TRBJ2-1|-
TGCAGTGCTAGAGTGGGGGACAGGGACTACAATGAGCAGTTCTTC
CSARVGDRDYNEQFF
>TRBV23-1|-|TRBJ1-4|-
TGCGCCAGCAGTCAAAGGGGAGCGTATAATGAAAAACTGTTTTTT
CASSQRGAYNEKLFF
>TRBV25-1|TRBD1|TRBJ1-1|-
TGTGCCAGCAGCGGTTGGGGATCAGGACAGGGAAAGAACACTGAAGCTTTCTTT
CASSGWGSGQGKNTEAFF
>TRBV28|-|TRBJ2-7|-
TGTGCCAGCAGCTACCAATACGAGCAGTACTTC
CASSYQYEQYF
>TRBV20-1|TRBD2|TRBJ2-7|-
TGCAGTGCTAGAGCCGGACTAGCGGGGTACTACGAGCAGTACTTC
CSARAGLAGYYEQYF
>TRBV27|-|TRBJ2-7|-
TGTGCCAGCAGTTTCGGGACAAAAGCCTACGAGCAGTACTTC
CASSFGTKAYEQYF
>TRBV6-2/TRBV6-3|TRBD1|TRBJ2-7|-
TGTGCCAGCAGTGATCCCGGGACAGGGCGAGCACTACCTACTTTGGAGCAGTACTTC
CASSDPGTGRALPTLEQYF
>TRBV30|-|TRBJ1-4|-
TGTGCCTGGAGTGATGGGGGGGAGTATAATGAAAAACTGTTTTTT
CAWSDGGEYNEKLFF
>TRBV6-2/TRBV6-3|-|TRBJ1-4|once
TGTGCCAGCAGCCGCGGCGGTGAAAAACTGTTTTTT
CASSRGGEKLFF
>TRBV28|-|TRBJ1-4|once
TGTGCCAGCAGTTTAATGCTGGGGAATGAAAAACTGTTTTTT
CASSLMLGNEKLFF
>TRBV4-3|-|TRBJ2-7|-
TGCGCCAGCAGCCAAGATCGTTGGGGAGGCGAGCAGTACTTC
CASSQDRWGGEQYF
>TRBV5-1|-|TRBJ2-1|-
TGCGCCAGCAGCTTGGCCGGTCCTGCAGCGAATGAGCAGTTCTTC
CASSLAGPAANEQFF
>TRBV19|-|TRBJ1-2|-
TGTGCCAGTGAACAGGAAAACTATGGCTACACCTTC
CASEQENYGYTF
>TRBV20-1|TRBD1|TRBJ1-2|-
TGCAGTGCTAGAGATCAGGGGGCGAGCTATGGCTACACCTTC
CSARDQGASYGYTF
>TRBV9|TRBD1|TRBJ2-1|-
TGTGCCAGCACCCCAGGGACAGAATACAATGAGCAGTTCTTC
CASTPGTEYNEQFF
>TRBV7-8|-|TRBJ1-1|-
TGTGCCAGCAGCTTAGCGCTGAGGGGGGGGCTGAACACTGAAGCTTTCTTT
CASSLALRGGLNTEAFF
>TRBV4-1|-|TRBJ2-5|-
TGCGCCAGCAGCCAGGTGATAGGGGAGACCCAGTACTTC
CASSQVIGETQYF
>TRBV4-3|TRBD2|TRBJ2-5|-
TGCGCCAGCAGCCAAGAGAAAGGGACTAGCGGGGGGGCCTGGGAGACCCAGTACTTC
CASSQEKGTSGGAWETQYF
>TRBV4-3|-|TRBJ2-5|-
TGCGCCAGCAGCCAAGATCCCACTAGGGAGGAGACCCAGTACTTC
CASSQDPTREETQYF
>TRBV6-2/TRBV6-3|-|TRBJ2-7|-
TGTGCCAGCAGTTACTCGATCCCAGGGTACTACGAGCAGTACTTC
CASSYSIPGYYEQYF
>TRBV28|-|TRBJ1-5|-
TGTGCCAGCAAAGAGCCGGGACAAAGAAATAGCAATCAGCCCCAGCATTTT
CASKEPGQRNSNQPQHF
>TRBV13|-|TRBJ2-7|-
TGTGCCAGCAGCCCTGGAAGGGGCTTGGACGAGCAGTACTTC
CASSPGRGLDEQYF
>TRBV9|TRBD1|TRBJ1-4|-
TGTGCCAGCAGCCCCTCGACAGGGGGAGGTGAAAAACTGTTTTTT
CASSPSTGGGEKLFF
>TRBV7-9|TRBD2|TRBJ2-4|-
TGTGCCAGCAGCCCATCAGGGGTAGCGGGAGCAAAAAACATTCAGTACTTC
CASSPSGVAGAKNIQYF
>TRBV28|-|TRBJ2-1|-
TGTGCCAGCAGTTTTGGGGCGGGAAAGTACTCCTACAATGAGCAGTTCTTC
CASSFGAGKYSYNEQFF
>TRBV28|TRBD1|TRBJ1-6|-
TGTGCCAGCAGACCGGACAGGGCTAATTCACCCCTCCACTTT
CASRPDRANSPLHF
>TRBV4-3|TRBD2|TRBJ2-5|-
TGCGCCAGCAGCCTCCTGACTAGCCATCTTACTTACATCTTCCAAGAGACCCAGTACTTC
CASSLLTSHLTYIFQETQYF
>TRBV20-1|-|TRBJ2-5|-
TGCAGTGCTAGAGACCCAGGTTTTGGGACCCAGTACTTC
CSARDPGFGTQYF
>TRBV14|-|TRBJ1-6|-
TGTGCCAGCAGCCAAGAATACCATCTGAATTCACCCCTCCACTTT
CASSQEYHLNSPLHF
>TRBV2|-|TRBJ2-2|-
TGTGCCAGCACCTACAGCACCGGGGAGCTGTTTTTT
CASTYSTGELFF
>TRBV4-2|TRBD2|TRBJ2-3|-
TGTGCCAGCAGCCAAGCTAGGCTAGCGGGAGAAGGCACAGATACGCAGTATTTT
CASSQARLAGEGTDTQYF
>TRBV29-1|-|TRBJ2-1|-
TGCAGCGTTGAATACAGGGAGTGGTACAATGAGCAGTTCTTC
CSVEYREWYNEQFF
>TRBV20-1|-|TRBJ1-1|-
TGCAGTGCTAGAGATCACAGAACCACTGAAGCTTTCTTT
CSARDHRTTEAFF
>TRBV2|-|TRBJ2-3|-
TGTGCCAGCAGTGAGGTGATTGGAACAGCAAGCACAGATACGCAGTATTTT
CASSEVIGTASTDTQYF
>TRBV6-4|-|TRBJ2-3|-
TGTGCCAGCAGCCGGGACGACGCTCAAGATACGCAGTATTTT
CASSRDDAQDTQYF
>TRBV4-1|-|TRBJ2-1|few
TGCGCCAGCAGCCTAGGACTGGAGATGAGTGAGCAGTTCTTC
CASSLGLEMSEQFF
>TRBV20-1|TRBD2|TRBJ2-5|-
TGCAGTGCTAGAGAGCATAGCGGGAGGTTTCAAGAGACCCAGTACTTC
CSAREHSGRFQETQYF
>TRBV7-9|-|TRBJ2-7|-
TGTGCCAGCAGCCCGGGACCCGTCTACGAGCAGTACTTC
CASSPGPVYEQYF
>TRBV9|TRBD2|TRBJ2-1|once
TGTGCCAGCAGCGTAGAATCCCAGCGGGGGAATGAGCAGTTCTTC
CASSVESQRGNEQFF
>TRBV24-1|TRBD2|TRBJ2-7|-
TGTGCCACCAGTGACGCCGGGACTAGCGGAACTTTTGTCCACGAGCAGTACTTC
CATSDAGTSGTFVHEQYF
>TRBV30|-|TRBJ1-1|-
TGTGCCTGGAGTGTAGGGGGGAACACTGAAGCTTTCTTT
CAWSVGGNTEAFF
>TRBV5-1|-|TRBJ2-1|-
TGCGCCAGCAGCTTGGAGTTGTCACCTTACAATGAGCAGTTCTTC
CASSLELSPYNEQFF
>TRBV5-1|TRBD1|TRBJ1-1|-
TGCGCCAGCAGCTCATCAGGGGGAACTGAAGCTTTCTTT
CASSSSGGTEAFF
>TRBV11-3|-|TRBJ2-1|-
TGTGCCAGCAGTTACACCCAGTCCGAGCAGTTCTTC
CASSYTQSEQFF
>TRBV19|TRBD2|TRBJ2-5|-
TGTGCCAGTAGTATGGGTCTGAGCGGGGGGGCCTTGGAGACCCAGTACTTC
CASSMGLSGGALETQYF
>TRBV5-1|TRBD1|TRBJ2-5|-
TGCGCCAGCAGCTTGGGACAGGGATTTCGGGAGACCCAGTACTTC
CASSLGQGFRETQYF
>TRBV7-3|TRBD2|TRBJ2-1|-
TGTGCCAGCAGCCCGGGGGGGTTTACCTACAATGAGCAGTTCTTC
CASSPGGFTYNEQFF
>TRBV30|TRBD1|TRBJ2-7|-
TGTGCCTGGAGTACACCGGGACAGTACGAGCAGTACTTC
CAWSTPGQYEQYF